This is a list of T cell receptor beta chains from one sample in a study of blood T cell repertoires in COVID-19. Using immunoSEQ multiplex PCR, the repertoire was profiled, and TCRdb retains in-frame clones only, with some absent. Of 65,000 to 70,000 clones in the sample, about 86% were seen once. The sequencing input was peripheral blood. All receptors come from a man aged 50-59 years with acute or convalescent COVID-19. CDR3s include the opening cysteine and the closing phenylalanine or tryptophan. Size values are once, few and many counts, or a class for expanded clones, and some rows have none.

clone_size	v_call	cdr3_length	cdr3_aa
NA	TRBV4-1	15	CASSQETSLSDTQYF
NA	TRBV5-1	16	CASSLDGTGGYTEAFF
NA	TRBV4-1	16	CASSQTPGQGADTQYF
NA	TRBV3-1/TRBV3-2	12	CASSHSDEGQYF
NA	TRBV3-1/TRBV3-2	12	CASSYRDQPQHF
NA	TRBV12-3/TRBV12-4	12	CASSHSVETQYF
NA	TRBV24-1	17	CATSDLPQGASYNEQFF
NA	TRBV11-2	15	CASSRPAANTGELFF
NA	TRBV6-5	15	CASSPTSGRQGEQFF
once	TRBV7-3	13	CASSRDNQETQYF
NA	TRBV7-3	16	CASSLSGTEPSIFYTF
NA	TRBV2	14	CASRGTGRNQPQHF
NA	TRBV19	12	CASSVTVSEAFF
NA	TRBV9	17	CASSVGAQGLLNTEAFF
once	TRBV19	12	CASSTDQETQYF
once	TRBV6-5	14	CASTGQPTNEKLFF
NA	TRBV19	14	CASSTSFGSYEQYF
NA	TRBV5-1	17	CASSLESGRAYTDTQYF
NA	TRBV7-8	17	CASSSGTSRRDPYEQYF
NA	TRBV7-9	12	CASSPAGNTIYF
NA	TRBV13	15	CASSLKGTDHYGYTF
NA	TRBV6-5	15	CASSPTVTGGYEQYF
NA	TRBV9	13	CASSVEWPDTQYF
NA	TRBV11-2	16	CASSPTQGMGNYGYTF
NA	TRBV2	13	CASRQGPNSPLHF
NA	TRBV12-5	13	CASGDRLNTEAFF
NA	TRBV6-6	16	CASSYRGTRLTDTQYF
NA	TRBV29-1	14	CSVDTGQVAYGYTF
NA	TRBV5-1	15	CASSSEAGSTGELFF
once	TRBV27	14	CASSPGQVNTEAFF
NA	TRBV19	16	CASPIQGALANEKLFF
NA	TRBV7-2	16	CASSLSLDRRNTEAFF
NA	TRBV20-1	11	CSASQQETQYF
NA	TRBV7-9	17	CASSLGTGGFSGNTIYF
few	TRBV11-2	15	CASSLFLTGWDEQYF
NA	TRBV6-5	13	CASTGTSGNEQFF
once	TRBV7-9	14	CASSYRDRAYEQYF
NA	TRBV25-1	13	CASSDQGSDEQFF
NA	TRBV2	13	CASSENGNYGYTF
NA	TRBV19	13	CASSISDMVVYTF
NA	TRBV27	14	CASSFWGQNTEAFF